This record covers a single T cell receptor beta chain. Its antigen is unidentified. This specimen belongs to a study of glioma-infiltrating T cells. Amplification of TCR alpha and beta CDR3 regions from RNA used iRepertoire nested multiplex PCR. Tissue mRNA or PBMC total RNA, roughly 100-400 ng, went into one-step reverse transcription and amplification. TCRdb re-called the multiplex PCR reads through MiXCR, storing one row per CDR3 protein. This table holds 5,000 to 7,000 distinct CDR3 sequences, about 45% found once. CDR1 is MNHEY and CDR2 is SVGAGI in the germline V gene. The V gene lost 5 bases and the J gene lost 3 bases, with 17 bases spanning the gap. This CDR3 has 15 residues. Study findings and constraints: Very few CDR3 sequences were shared between tissue and blood. Above-expected tissue-blood divergence occurred in all gliomas, most in low-grade ones.

Input material: glioma tissue, nonneoplastic brain tissue, or PBMCs (not recorded which). The genes are TRBV6-5 and TRBJ2-7; perhaps TRBD2 as D (7 bases). The receptor comes from a human donor with low-grade glioma or glioblastoma, undergoing nonglioma brain surgery, or in good health (not recorded which). The DNA of the CDR3 is TGTGCCAGCAGTCTCTCGGGGGGCTCAGGCTACGAGCAGTACTTC. This sequence encodes CASSLSGGSGYEQYF.